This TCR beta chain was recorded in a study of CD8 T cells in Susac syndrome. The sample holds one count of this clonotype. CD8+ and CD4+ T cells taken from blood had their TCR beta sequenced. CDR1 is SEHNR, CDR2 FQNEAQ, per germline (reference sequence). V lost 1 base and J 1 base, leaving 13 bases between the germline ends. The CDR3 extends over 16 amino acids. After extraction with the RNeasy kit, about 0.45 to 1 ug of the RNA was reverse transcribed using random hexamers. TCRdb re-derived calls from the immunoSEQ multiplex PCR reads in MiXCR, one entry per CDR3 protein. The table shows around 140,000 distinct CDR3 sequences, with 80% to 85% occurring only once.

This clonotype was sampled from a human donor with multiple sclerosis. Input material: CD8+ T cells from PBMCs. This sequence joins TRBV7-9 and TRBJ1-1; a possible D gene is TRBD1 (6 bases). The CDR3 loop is CASSLDLGGPNTEAFF. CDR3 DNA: TGTGCCAGCAGCTTAGACCTCGGGGGCCCGAACACTGAAGCTTTCTTT.